The T cell receptor beta chain under discussion was sequenced for a study of graft-versus-host responses after intestinal transplantation. Study outcomes and limitations: Marrow from the recipient contained GvH clones, some of which had appeared first in ileum or blood. Circulating GvH clones peaking coincided with falling HvG clones soon after transplant.

As to this clone: Its antigen is not identified.

Sequencing was performed with immunoSEQ multiplex PCR; in TCRdb, only in-frame clones are kept and a portion is missing. Of 33,000 or so clones listed, around 94% are singletons. The length of the CDR3 is 14 residues. Germline CDR1 LNHDA, CDR2 SQIVND (reference sequence). Unmatched junction bases numbered 5, after V lost 5 bases and J lost 2 bases. This chain links TRBV19 with TRBJ2-7; 8 bases are a match to TRBD2. The sequenced sample was PBMCs, obtained 16 days after intestinal transplant. This clonotype originated in a human patient who received an intestinal transplant, so some T cells may come from the graft donor. In DNA form, the CDR3 reads TGTGCCAGTAGTGTCAGCGGGGGCACCTACGAGCAGTACTTC. Its protein product is CASSVSGGTYEQYF. The complete variable domain, with remaining parts taken from reference TRBV19 and TRBJ2-7, reads DGGITQSPKYLFRKEGQNVTLSCEQNLNHDAMYWYRQDPGQGLRLIYYSQIVNDFQKGDIAEGYSVSREKKESFPLTVTSAQKNPTAFYLCASSVSGGTYEQYFGPGTRLTVT.